Listed here are 18 T cell receptor beta chains from one sample, sequenced in a study of metastatic and nonmetastatic thyroid tumors. TCRdb used MiXCR to call clones anew from the PCR reads. The sample has roughly 40,000 clones, about 19% seen once. Ahead of thyroid surgery, no patient had received treatment of any kind. What was sequenced was tumor tissue. The receptors derive from a female donor with papillary thyroid cancer or a benign thyroid nodule (not recorded which). Some clones in this sample may be carry-over from other donors' samples.

Ten or more counts support this clone. The J gene is TRBJ1-5, the V gene TRBV12-3 or TRBV12-4; D unresolved. The CDR3 contains 17 residues. V was pared by 3 bases and J by 2 bases, with 17 bases between. CDR3: CASSLTSLGLGNQPQHF. CDR3 nucleotides: TGTGCCAGCAGTTTGACTAGCCTTGGTCTGGGCAATCAGCCCCAGCATTTT.

This rearrangement joins TRBV7-9 to TRBJ2-7, with D perhaps TRBD1 or TRBD2 (6 bases each). Trimming left V 2 bases short and J 3 bases short, with 11 bases between. CDR1 and CDR2 from the germline V gene are SEHNR and FQNEAQ (reference sequence). The CDR3 length is 14 residues. The chain's CDR3 is CASSLLGGVYEQYF. DNA for the CDR3: TGTGCCAGCAGCTTATTGGGGGGCGTCTACGAGCAGTACTTC.

This clone was seen a few times. The chain is built from TRBV2 and TRBJ1-1; no clear D. Germline loops: CDR1 SNHLY, CDR2 FYNNEI. Trimming pared 8 bases from V and 0 bases from J, leaving 10 bases between. The CDR3 consists of 13 residues. The CDR3 DNA is TGTGCCAGCGGTAATCAGCTGAACACTGAAGCTTTCTTT. Translation: CASGNQLNTEAFF. The whole variable domain, filled in from reference TRBV2 and TRBJ1-1, reads EPEVTQTPSHQVTQMGQEVILRCVPISNHLYFYWYRQILGQKVEFLVSFYNNEISEKSEIFDDQFSVERPDGSNFTLKIRSTKLEDSAMYFCASGNQLNTEAFFGQGTRLTVV.

This clone turned up a few times. The rearrangement links TRBV19 to TRBJ2-7; TRBD2 matches at 9 bases. There are 15 residues in the CDR3. Looked up from germline, CDR1 is LNHDA and CDR2 is SQIVND (reference sequence). Trimming cost V 6 bases and J 0 bases; bases outside gene matches: 6. CDR3 loop: CASSSIAGVSYEQYF. DNA for the CDR3: TGTGCCAGTAGCAGCATAGCGGGAGTCTCCTACGAGCAGTACTTC.

This clone was recorded at least ten times. V gene TRBV7-8 combines with J gene TRBJ2-7; TRBD1 is a possible D gene (6 bases). V lost 5 bases to trimming and J lost 4 bases, with 15 bases between them. The length of the CDR3 is 14 residues. Germline assignment: CDR1 SGHVS and CDR2 FQNEAQ. The CDR3 DNA sequence: TGTGCCAGCAGCATCAGGGGTTTCGTGTACGAGCAGTACTTC. It translates to CASSIRGFVYEQYF.

By sample share, this clone is medium-sized. The chain carries TRBV6-1 and TRBJ1-2; D perhaps matches TRBD1 (6 bases). Germline-derived CDR1 and CDR2 are MNHNS and SASEGT. Trimming stripped 0 bases from V and 1 base from J, with 12 bases between. The CDR3 has 16 amino acids. The CDR3 loop is CASSEAGHRVNYGYTF. As DNA, the CDR3 is TGTGCCAGCAGTGAAGCGGGGCACAGGGTTAACTATGGCTACACCTTC.

This clone was recorded many times. The chain joins TRBV9 to TRBJ2-1; possible D gene TRBD2, 5 bases. Trimming pared 5 bases from V and 5 bases from J, leaving 11 bases between. The CDR3 totals 13 residues. From germline, CDR1 is SGDLS and CDR2 YYNGEE. The CDR3 loop reads CASSYSVHNEQFF. CDR3 nucleotide sequence: TGTGCCAGCAGTTATAGCGTCCACAATGAGCAGTTCTTC. Full variable domain (rest looked up from reference TRBV9 and TRBJ2-1): DSGVTQTPKHLITATGQRVTLRCSPRSGDLSVYWYQQSLDQGLQFLIQYYNGEERAKGNILERFSAQQFPDLHSELNLSSLELGDSALYFCASSYSVHNEQFFGPGTRLTVL.

This clone was seen at least ten times. The V and J genes are TRBV11-2 and TRBJ2-2; 14 nucleotides align to TRBD2. The junction had 6 bases not matched to a gene; V was cut back by 5 bases and J by 7 bases. CDR1 is SGHAT, CDR2 FQNNGV, per germline. The CDR3 is 16 amino acids. CDR3 sequence reads: CASSRGLAGAVGELFF. In DNA form, the CDR3 reads TGTGCCAGCAGCCGGGGACTAGCGGGAGCGGTCGGGGAGCTGTTTTTT.

On this clone: It may be a read error: a sequence one base away is much more abundant. J is TRBJ2-2 and V is TRBV6-1, with TRBD1 matching 11 bases. The CDR3 totals 15 residues. V dropped 7 bases and J dropped 7; count of bases not matched to a gene: 8. Per germline, CDR1 MNHNS and CDR2 SASEGT. CDR3 residues: CASIPDRGLIGELFF. Written as DNA, the CDR3 is TGTGCCAGCATCCCGGACAGGGGGCTGATCGGGGAGCTGTTTTTT.

This clone has a count of ten or more. Distinct nucleotide sequences in the sample also encode this CDR3. The chain employs TRBV5-6 and TRBJ1-3; D is unresolved. The CDR3 covers 14 residues. The germline gives CDR1 SGHDT, CDR2 YYEEEE. V gave up 4 bases and J gave up 3 bases, with 11 bases separating them. CDR3 residues: CASSRGLDGNTIYF. The DNA for the CDR3 is TGTGCCAGCAGCCGTGGACTCGATGGAAACACCATATATTTT.

This clone was detected ten times or more. The rearrangement uses TRBV7-3 and TRBJ2-1; TRBD2 agrees at 14 bases. Trimming took 5 bases from V and 7 from J; bases not matched to a gene: 4. Germline loops: CDR1 SGHTA, CDR2 FQGTGA. The CDR3 is 15 residues long. CDR3 DNA: TGTGCCAGCAGCCCCGGGACTAGCGGGAGTAATGAGCAGTTCTTC. Its protein is CASSPGTSGSNEQFF. Combining the CDR3 with reference TRBV7-3 and TRBJ2-1 gives the whole variable domain GAGVSQTPSNKVTEKGKYVELRCDPISGHTALYWYRQSLGQGPEFLIYFQGTGAADDSGLPNDRFFAVRPEGSVSTLKIQRTERGDSAVYLCASSPGTSGSNEQFFGPGTRLTVL.

This clone was observed a single time. An end of the junction differs from the germline gene, which may be a read error. The V call is TRBV30, the J call TRBJ1-1; 7 positions agree with TRBD1. The CDR3 is 11 residues long. CDR1 is GTSNPN and CDR2 is SVGIG in the germline V gene (reference sequence). The CDR3 bases are TGTGCCTGTAGTGTTGACAGGGTAGCTTTCTTT. Its translation: CACSVDRVAFF.

In this sample, this clone turned up many times. The chain uses TRBV20-1 and TRBJ1-6; 8 bases fit TRBD1. Trimming cost V 0 bases and J 9 bases; bases outside gene matches: 4. CDR1 is DFQATT, CDR2 SNEGSKA, per germline (reference sequence). There are 14 residues in the CDR3. The CDR3 sequence is CSARDTGGVSPLHF. CDR3 sequence (DNA): TGCAGTGCTAGAGACACAGGGGGAGTTTCACCCCTCCACTTT.

The chain recombines TRBV11-1 with TRBJ2-3; 11 positions agree with TRBD2. The CDR3 is 17 amino acids. V gave up 6 bases and J gave up 3 bases; unmatched junction bases: 11. From germline, CDR1 is SGHAT and CDR2 FQDESV (reference sequence). The CDR3 spells CASRHGTSGIWTDTQYF. The CDR3 DNA sequence: TGTGCCAGCAGGCACGGGACTAGCGGTATATGGACAGATACGCAGTATTTT.

The rearrangement uses TRBV6-1 and TRBJ2-7; D may match TRBD1 or TRBD2 (5 bases each). This CDR3 comprises 14 residues. The germline V gene has CDR1 MNHNS and CDR2 SASEGT. V was clipped by 6 bases and J by 2 bases, with 14 bases between them. As DNA, the CDR3 is TGTGCCAGCAGCCCTGGGGGACGGGCCTACGAGCAGTACTTC. This encodes CASSPGGRAYEQYF.

About this clone itself: The junction departs from germline at one end; a sequencing error may be responsible. V and J are TRBV20-1 and TRBJ2-7; D ambiguous. The CDR3 has 14 residues. Germline CDR1 reads DFQATT; CDR2 reads SNEGSKA (reference sequence). In DNA, the CDR3 is TGCAGTTCTAGAGTTATGATTAGCTCCTACGAGCAGTACTTC. Translation gives CSSRVMISSYEQYF.

This clone was detected many times. V and J are TRBV24-1 and TRBJ1-2; 7 bases align to TRBD1. CDR1 is KGHDR, CDR2 SFDVKD, per germline. CDR3 size: 13 residues. V lost 3 bases to trimming and J lost 6 bases; unmatched junction nucleotides: 3. CDR3 coding DNA: TGTGCCACCAGTGATCCCGGGACAGATGGCTACACCTTC. Translating it yields CATSDPGTDGYTF.

This clone was seen a few times. The V and J genes are TRBV7-3 and TRBJ1-1, with 8 bases matching TRBD1. V lost 4 bases to trimming and J lost 0 bases; unmatched junction nucleotides: 10. This CDR3 has 17 amino acids. Germline V CDR1 and CDR2: SGHTA, FQGTGA. The CDR3 spells CASSSLGQVAMNTEAFF. The CDR3 nucleotides are TGTGCCAGCAGCTCTCTGGGACAGGTGGCGATGAACACTGAAGCTTTCTTT.